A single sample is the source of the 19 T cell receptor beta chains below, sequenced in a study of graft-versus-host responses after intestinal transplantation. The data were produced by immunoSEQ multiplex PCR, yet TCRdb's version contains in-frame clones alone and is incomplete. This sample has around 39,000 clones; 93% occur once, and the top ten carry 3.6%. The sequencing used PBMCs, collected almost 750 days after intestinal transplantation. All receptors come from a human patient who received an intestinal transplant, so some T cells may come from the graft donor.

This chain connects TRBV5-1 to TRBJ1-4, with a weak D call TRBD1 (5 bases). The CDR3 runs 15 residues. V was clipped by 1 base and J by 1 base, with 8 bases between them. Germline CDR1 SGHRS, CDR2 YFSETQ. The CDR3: CASSLSQGTNEKLFF. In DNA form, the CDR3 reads TGCGCCAGCAGCTTGTCTCAGGGAACTAATGAAAAACTGTTTTTT. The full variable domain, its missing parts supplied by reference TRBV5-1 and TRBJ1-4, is KAGVTQTPRYLIKTRGQQVTLSCSPISGHRSVSWYQQTPGQGLQFLFEYFSETQRNKGNFPGRFSGRQFSNSRSEMNVSTLELGDSALYLCASSLSQGTNEKLFFGSGTQLSVL.

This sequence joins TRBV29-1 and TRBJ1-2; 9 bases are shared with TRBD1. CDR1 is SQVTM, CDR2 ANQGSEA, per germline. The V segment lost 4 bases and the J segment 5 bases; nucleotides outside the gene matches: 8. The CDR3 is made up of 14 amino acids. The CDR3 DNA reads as TGCAGCGTTGCACCCGGGACAGGGAGGTATGGCTACACCTTC. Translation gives CSVAPGTGRYGYTF.

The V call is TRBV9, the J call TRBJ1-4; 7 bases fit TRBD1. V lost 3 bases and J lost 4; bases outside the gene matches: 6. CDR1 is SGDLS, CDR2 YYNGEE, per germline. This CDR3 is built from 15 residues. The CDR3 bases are TGTGCCAGCAGCGCAAGGGGGACAGTTAATGAAAAACTGTTTTTT. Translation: CASSARGTVNEKLFF. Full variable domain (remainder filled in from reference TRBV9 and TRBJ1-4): DSGVTQTPKHLITATGQRVTLRCSPRSGDLSVYWYQQSLDQGLQFLIQYYNGEERAKGNILERFSAQQFPDLHSELNLSSLELGDSALYFCASSARGTVNEKLFFGSGTQLSVL.

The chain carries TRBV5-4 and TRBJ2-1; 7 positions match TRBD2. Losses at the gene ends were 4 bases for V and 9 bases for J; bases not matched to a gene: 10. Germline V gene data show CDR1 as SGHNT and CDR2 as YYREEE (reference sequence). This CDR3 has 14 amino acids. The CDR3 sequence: CASSPSGVLVEQFF. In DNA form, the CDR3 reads TGTGCCAGCAGCCCCAGCGGGGTCTTAGTTGAGCAGTTCTTC.

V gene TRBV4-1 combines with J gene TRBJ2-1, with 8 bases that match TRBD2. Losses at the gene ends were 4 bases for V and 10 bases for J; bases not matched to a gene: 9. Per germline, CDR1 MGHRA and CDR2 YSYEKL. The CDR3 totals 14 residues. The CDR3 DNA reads TGCGCCAGCAGCCTAGCGGGACGTGCAGAGGAGCAGTTCTTC. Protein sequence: CASSLAGRAEEQFF.

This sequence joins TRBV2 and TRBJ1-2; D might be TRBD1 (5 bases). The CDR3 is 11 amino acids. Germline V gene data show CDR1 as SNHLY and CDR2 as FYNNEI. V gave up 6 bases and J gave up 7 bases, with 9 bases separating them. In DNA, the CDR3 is TGTGCCAGCAGCGCCAGGGTTGGCTACACCTTC. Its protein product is CASSARVGYTF.

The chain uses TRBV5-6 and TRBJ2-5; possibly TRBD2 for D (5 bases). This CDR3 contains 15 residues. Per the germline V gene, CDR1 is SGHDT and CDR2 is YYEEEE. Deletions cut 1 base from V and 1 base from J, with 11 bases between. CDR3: CASSLMGVTQETQYF. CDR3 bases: TGTGCCAGCAGCTTGATGGGAGTCACCCAAGAGACCCAGTACTTC.

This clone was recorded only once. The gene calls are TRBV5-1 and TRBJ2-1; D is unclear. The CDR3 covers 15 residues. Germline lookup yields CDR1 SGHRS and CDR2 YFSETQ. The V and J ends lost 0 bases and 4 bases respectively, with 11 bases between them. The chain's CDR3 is CASSLVQVLYNEQFF. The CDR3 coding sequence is TGCGCCAGCAGCTTGGTGCAGGTCTTGTACAATGAGCAGTTCTTC.

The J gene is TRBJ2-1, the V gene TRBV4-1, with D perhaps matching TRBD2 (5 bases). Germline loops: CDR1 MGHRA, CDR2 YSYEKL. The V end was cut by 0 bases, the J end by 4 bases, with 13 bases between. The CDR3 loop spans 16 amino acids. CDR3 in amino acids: CASSQDEGLGYNEQFF. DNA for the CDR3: TGCGCCAGCAGCCAAGACGAGGGCCTGGGTTACAATGAGCAGTTCTTC.

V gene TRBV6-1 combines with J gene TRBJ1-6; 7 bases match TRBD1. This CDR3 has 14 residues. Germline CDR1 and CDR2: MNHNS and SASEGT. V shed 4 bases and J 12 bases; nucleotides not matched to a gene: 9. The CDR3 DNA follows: TGTGCCAGCAGTGTAGTAGGGGGCGAGAAACCCCTCCACTTT. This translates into CASSVVGGEKPLHF.

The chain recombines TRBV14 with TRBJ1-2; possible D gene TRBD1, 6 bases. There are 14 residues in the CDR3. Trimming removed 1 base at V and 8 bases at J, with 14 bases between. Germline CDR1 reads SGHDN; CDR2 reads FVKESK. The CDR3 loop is CASSQAGGMRGYTF. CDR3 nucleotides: TGTGCCAGCAGCCAAGCGGGGGGCATGAGGGGCTACACCTTC.

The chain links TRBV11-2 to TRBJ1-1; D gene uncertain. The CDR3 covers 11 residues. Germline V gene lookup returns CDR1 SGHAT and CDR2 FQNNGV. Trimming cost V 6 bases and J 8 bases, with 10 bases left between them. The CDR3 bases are TGTGCCAGCAGTCGGACCTTGGAAGCTTTCTTT. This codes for CASSRTLEAFF.

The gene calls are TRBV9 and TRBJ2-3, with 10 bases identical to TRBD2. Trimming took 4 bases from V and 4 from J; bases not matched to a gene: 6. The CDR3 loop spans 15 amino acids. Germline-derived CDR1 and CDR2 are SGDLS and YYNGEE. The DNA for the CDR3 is TGTGCCAGCAGCAATCGAGCGGGGGGGCCAGATACGCAGTATTTT. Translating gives CASSNRAGGPDTQYF.

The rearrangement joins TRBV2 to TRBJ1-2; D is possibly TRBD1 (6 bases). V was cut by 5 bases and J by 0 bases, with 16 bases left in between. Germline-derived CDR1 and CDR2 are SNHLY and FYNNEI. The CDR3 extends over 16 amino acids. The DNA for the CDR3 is TGTGCCAGCAGTTTCGGTTTGGGGGCTCCTAACTATGGCTACACCTTC. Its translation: CASSFGLGAPNYGYTF. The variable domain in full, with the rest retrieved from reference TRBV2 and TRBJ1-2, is EPEVTQTPSHQVTQMGQEVILRCVPISNHLYFYWYRQILGQKVEFLVSFYNNEISEKSEIFDDQFSVERPDGSNFTLKIRSTKLEDSAMYFCASSFGLGAPNYGYTFGSGTRLTVV.

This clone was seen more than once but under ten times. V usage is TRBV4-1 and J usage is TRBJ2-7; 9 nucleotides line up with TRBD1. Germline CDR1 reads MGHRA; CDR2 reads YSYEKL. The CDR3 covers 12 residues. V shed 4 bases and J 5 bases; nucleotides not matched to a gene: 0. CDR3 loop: CASSRTGDEQYF. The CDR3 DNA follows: TGCGCCAGCAGCCGGACAGGGGACGAGCAGTACTTC.

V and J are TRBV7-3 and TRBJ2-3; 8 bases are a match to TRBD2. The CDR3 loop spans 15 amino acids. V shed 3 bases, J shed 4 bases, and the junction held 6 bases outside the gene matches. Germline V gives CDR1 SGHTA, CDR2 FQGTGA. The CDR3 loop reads CASSLMRGAADTQYF. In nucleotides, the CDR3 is TGTGCCAGCAGCTTGATGCGGGGGGCCGCAGATACGCAGTATTTT.

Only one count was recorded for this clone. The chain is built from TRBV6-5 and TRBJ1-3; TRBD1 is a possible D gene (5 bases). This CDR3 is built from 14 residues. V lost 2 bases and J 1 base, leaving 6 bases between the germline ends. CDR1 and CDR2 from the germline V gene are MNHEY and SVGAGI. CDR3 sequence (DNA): TGTGCCAGCAGTTACGGGGGTTCTGGAAACACCATATATTTT. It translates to CASSYGGSGNTIYF.

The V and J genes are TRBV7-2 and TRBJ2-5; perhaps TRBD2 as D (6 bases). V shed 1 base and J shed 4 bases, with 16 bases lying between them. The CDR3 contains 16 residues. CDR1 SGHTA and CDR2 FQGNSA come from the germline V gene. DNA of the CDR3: TGTGCCAGCAGCTTAGGGGTGTCGCGGGGCGGAGAGACCCAGTACTTC. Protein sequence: CASSLGVSRGGETQYF.

CDR3 sequence (DNA): TGTGCCAGCAGGGTCGGACAGGGTAATGAAAAACTGTTTTTT. This sequence encodes CASRVGQGNEKLFF. The V and J genes are TRBV5-6 and TRBJ1-4; 8 nucleotides agree with TRBD1. The junction had 4 bases not matched to a gene; V was cut back by 5 bases and J by 4 bases. This CDR3 is 14 amino acids long. Germline CDR1 reads SGHDT; CDR2 reads YYEEEE.